This entry lists 30 T cell receptor beta chains sequenced from one sample in a study of T cell repertoires in ileal Crohn's disease. The repertoire was sequenced with immunoSEQ multiplex PCR; TCRdb's copy has only in-frame clones and lacks some. Here the sample spans some 600 clones, about 79% being singletons. The sequencing input was ileal tissue. These receptors all stem from an adult with Crohn's disease.

This rearrangement joins TRBV19 to TRBJ2-2, with 10 bases lining up with TRBD2. The CDR3 runs 16 residues. J was trimmed by 6 bases and V by 5 bases; bases with no gene match: 9. CDR1 and CDR2 (germline): LNHDA, SQIVND (reference sequence). As DNA, the CDR3 is TGTGCCAGTAGTCCTACTAGCGGGAAAGGTTCCGGGGAGCTGTTTTTT. This translates into CASSPTSGKGSGELFF.

The CDR3 spells CASSWTSRQSRANVLTF. CDR3 in DNA: TGTGCCAGCAGCTGGACTTCACGACAAAGTCGGGCCAACGTCCTGACTTTC. This chain joins TRBV7-2 and TRBJ2-6, with a possible D match to TRBD2 (5 bases). This CDR3 has 17 residues. V was shortened by 4 bases and J by 5 bases, with 18 bases between the two germline ends. Germline V CDR1 and CDR2: SGHTA, FQGNSA.

This sequence joins TRBV13 and TRBJ2-7; D call uncertain. The germline CDR1 and CDR2 sequences are PRHDT and FYEKMQ (reference sequence). Trimming took 2 bases from V and 5 from J, leaving 16 bases between them. This CDR3 is 15 amino acids long. CDR3 amino acids: CASSLLLDPGDEQYF. As DNA, the CDR3 is TGTGCCAGCAGCTTACTGCTGGACCCTGGCGACGAGCAGTACTTC.

This clone was recorded only once. This sequence joins TRBV7-9 and TRBJ2-1; TRBD2 aligns across 7 bases. CDR1 and CDR2 from the germline V gene are SEHNR and FQNEAQ (reference sequence). Unmatched junction bases numbered 7, after V lost 5 bases and J lost 0 bases. This CDR3 is built from 16 residues. The CDR3 DNA sequence: TGTGCCAGCAGCACGACAGCGGGACCCTCCTACAATGAGCAGTTCTTC. It codes for CASSTTAGPSYNEQFF.

The rearrangement uses TRBV11-2 and TRBJ2-7; 15 bases agree with TRBD2. V gave up 5 bases and J gave up 7 bases; unmatched junction bases: 9. The CDR3 is made up of 16 amino acids. The germline gives CDR1 SGHAT, CDR2 FQNNGV. In DNA, the CDR3 is TGTGCCAGCAGCACCCGGACTAGCGGGAGGGTAGGGGAGCAGTACTTC. Residues: CASSTRTSGRVGEQYF.

V is TRBV2 and J is TRBJ1-2; D gene uncertain. CDR1 is SNHLY and CDR2 is FYNNEI in the germline V gene. The CDR3 is 14 amino acids. V was shortened by 4 bases and J by 4 bases, with 13 bases between the two germline ends. CDR3 DNA sequence: TGTGCCAGCAGTGTCGAAGGGTCTCGCTATGGCTACACCTTC. Protein sequence: CASSVEGSRYGYTF. The variable domain in full, with the rest retrieved from reference TRBV2 and TRBJ1-2, is EPEVTQTPSHQVTQMGQEVILRCVPISNHLYFYWYRQILGQKVEFLVSFYNNEISEKSEIFDDQFSVERPDGSNFTLKIRSTKLEDSAMYFCASSVEGSRYGYTFGSGTRLTVV.

This clone showed up just once. This chain joins TRBV13 and TRBJ2-3; D is unresolved. The germline V gene encodes CDR1 PRHDT and CDR2 FYEKMQ (reference sequence). The CDR3 covers 19 residues. Trimming took 2 bases from V and 0 from J, leaving 21 bases between them. The CDR3 spells CASSLCGEVVFPSTDTQYF. The CDR3 region has the DNA TGTGCCAGCAGCTTATGCGGTGAGGTGGTCTTCCCTAGCACAGATACGCAGTATTTT.

This clone was recorded a few times. The CDR3 spells CASSFARGNQETQYF. The CDR3 DNA reads TGTGCCAGCAGCTTTGCCAGGGGAAACCAAGAGACCCAGTACTTC. The V and J genes are TRBV11-3 and TRBJ2-5; D might be TRBD1 (6 bases). Germline V gives CDR1 SGHNT, CDR2 YENEEA. The CDR3 loop spans 15 amino acids. Trimming removed 3 bases at V and 0 bases at J, with 11 bases between.

The chain's CDR3 is CASSLTPAVVAKNIQYF. CDR3 DNA sequence: TGTGCCAGCAGCTTAACCCCCGCGGTGGTAGCCAAAAACATTCAGTACTTC. V usage is TRBV7-2 and J usage is TRBJ2-4, with D unresolved. V lost 2 bases, J lost 0 bases, and 14 bases lay in between. CDR1 and CDR2 from the germline V gene are SGHTA and FQGNSA. This CDR3 spans 17 amino acids.

V usage is TRBV4-2 and J usage is TRBJ1-4; 10 bases agree with TRBD1. Germline lookup yields CDR1 LGHNA and CDR2 YNFKEQ. There are 16 residues in the CDR3. V shed 2 bases, J shed 8 bases, and the junction held 8 bases outside the gene matches. The CDR3, as DNA: TGTGCCAGCAGCCAACCTGGGGGACAGGGGACCGAAAAACTGTTTTTT. The encoded protein is CASSQPGGQGTEKLFF.

This clone was detected only once. The gene calls are TRBV5-6 and TRBJ2-2; 9 bases map to TRBD2. The CDR3 loop spans 15 amino acids. Germline loops: CDR1 SGHDT, CDR2 YYEEEE. Trimming cost V 4 bases and J 5 bases; bases outside gene matches: 6. CDR3 loop: CASSLGGRETGELFF. CDR3 nucleotide sequence: TGTGCCAGCAGCCTGGGCGGGAGGGAGACCGGGGAGCTGTTTTTT.

The gene calls are TRBV27 and TRBJ1-2, with a possible D match to TRBD1 (5 bases). The CDR3 is made up of 13 amino acids. V was shortened by 3 bases and J by 4 bases, with 9 bases between the two germline ends. CDR1 and CDR2 (germline): MNHEY, SMNVEV (reference sequence). In nucleotides, the CDR3 is TGTGCCAGCAGTTTGGGGGGAGGCTATGGCTACACCTTC. This codes for CASSLGGGYGYTF.

The J gene is TRBJ2-7, the V gene TRBV19, with 11 bases aligning to TRBD1. The germline V gene has CDR1 LNHDA and CDR2 SQIVND (reference sequence). The CDR3 covers 15 residues. V lost 6 bases, J lost 2 bases, and 6 bases stayed unmatched. CDR3 DNA: TGTGCCAGTAGAAGCGGGACAGGGGGGGCCTACGAGCAGTACTTC. Encoded protein: CASRSGTGGAYEQYF.

The rearrangement uses TRBV10-3 and TRBJ2-3; D remains ambiguous. CDR1 and CDR2 from the germline V gene are ENHRY and SYGVKD. The ends were cut back, 6 bases at V and 0 bases at J, with 22 bases in the middle. The CDR3 is 18 amino acids. The CDR3 loop reads CAISEDTSSPGSTDTQYF. The CDR3 bases are TGTGCCATCAGCGAAGATACATCATCTCCGGGTAGCACAGATACGCAGTATTTT.

The chain couples TRBV27 to TRBJ2-7, with 8 bases aligning to TRBD1. V trimming: 5 bases; J trimming: 2 bases; junction bases outside the gene matches: 5. Germline CDR1 reads MNHEY; CDR2 reads SMNVEV (reference sequence). The CDR3 has 14 residues. The CDR3 protein is CASSPRGLTYEQYF. The CDR3 DNA is TGTGCCAGCAGTCCCAGGGGGCTGACCTACGAGCAGTACTTC.

The CDR3 coding sequence is TGTGCCAGCACCCTCGTGCAGGGGGCCTACGAGCAGTACTTC. Its translation: CASTLVQGAYEQYF. The chain couples TRBV6-6 to TRBJ2-7; TRBD1 matches 7 bases. V was clipped by 7 bases and J by 2 bases; unmatched bases: 8. CDR1 and CDR2 (germline): MNHNY, SVGAGI (reference sequence). The CDR3 has 14 amino acids.

The rearrangement uses TRBV6-1 and TRBJ2-2, with D uncertain. V lost 7 bases and J 0 bases, leaving 9 bases between the germline ends. In germline, CDR1 is MNHNS, CDR2 SASEGT. This CDR3 is built from 14 residues. CDR3 amino acids: CASIRNSNTGELFF. The CDR3 DNA reads TGTGCCAGCATTCGAAACTCGAACACCGGGGAGCTGTTTTTT.

The V and J genes are TRBV5-1 and TRBJ2-6, with D perhaps matching TRBD1 (6 bases). The V gene's germline CDR1 is SGHRS and CDR2 YFSETQ. Trimming took 7 bases from V and 3 from J, leaving 26 bases between them. This CDR3 contains 19 residues. This CDR3 reads CASRQTGTAGAGGANVLTF. In nucleotides, the CDR3 is TGCGCCAGCCGCCAAACCGGCACGGCAGGGGCCGGTGGGGCCAACGTCCTGACTTTC.

The genes are TRBV9 and TRBJ2-1; 10 bases line up with TRBD1. Germline CDR1 reads SGDLS; CDR2 reads YYNGEE. V trimming: 0 bases; J trimming: 2 bases; junction bases outside the gene matches: 14. The CDR3 length is 20 residues. The chain's CDR3 is CASSVAVGDRGRGTYNEQFF. For the CDR3, the DNA is TGTGCCAGCAGCGTAGCTGTGGGGGACAGGGGTCGGGGGACCTACAATGAGCAGTTCTTC.

The CDR3 DNA is TGTGCCACTCTGGGACGGAACTCCTACGAGCAGTACTTC. This encodes CATLGRNSYEQYF. The chain joins TRBV27 to TRBJ2-7; D is possibly TRBD1 or TRBD2 (5 bases each). The germline V gene has CDR1 MNHEY and CDR2 SMNVEV (reference sequence). The CDR3 contains 13 residues. Trimming cost V 10 bases and J 0 bases, with 13 bases left between them.

The chain couples TRBV4-1 to TRBJ2-1, with D perhaps being TRBD1 or TRBD2 (5 bases each). Trimming pared 2 bases from V and 8 bases from J, leaving 16 bases between. CDR3 length: 15 residues. From germline, CDR1 is MGHRA and CDR2 YSYEKL. The CDR3 spells CASSQYEDFRDEQFF. Here the CDR3 DNA reads TGCGCCAGCAGCCAATATGAGGACTTCAGGGATGAGCAGTTCTTC.

The chain uses TRBV30 and TRBJ2-7, with 9 nucleotides matching TRBD1. CDR3 length equals 15 residues. Germline assignment: CDR1 GTSNPN and CDR2 SVGIG (reference sequence). Trimming at V came to 5 bases and at J to 0 bases, leaving 8 bases not matched to a gene. The CDR3 region has the DNA TGTGCCTGGGTCCCCGGGACAGGGTCCTCCTACGAGCAGTACTTC. This sequence encodes CAWVPGTGSSYEQYF.

V is TRBV7-2 and J is TRBJ1-2, with TRBD1 as a possible D gene (6 bases). V gave up 2 bases and J gave up 8 bases, with 21 bases separating them. The germline V gene has CDR1 SGHTA and CDR2 FQGNSA. The CDR3 runs 16 residues. CDR3 DNA: TGTGCCAGCAGCTTAAACCCGGGGGGGGCCGGGAAAGGCTACACCTTC. This encodes CASSLNPGGAGKGYTF. The full variable domain, completed using reference TRBV7-2 and TRBJ1-2, is GAGVSQSPSNKVTEKGKDVELRCDPISGHTALYWYRQSLGQGLEFLIYFQGNSAPDKSGLPSDRFSAERTGGSVSTLTIQRTQQEDSAVYLCASSLNPGGAGKGYTFGSGTRLTVV.

Written as DNA, the CDR3 is TGTGCCAGCAGCTTAGAGGCTAGCTCTCATGAGCAGTTCTTC. This codes for CASSLEASSHEQFF. The chain carries TRBV7-2 and TRBJ2-1, with D possibly being TRBD2 (5 bases). This CDR3 comprises 14 residues. Germline V gives CDR1 SGHTA, CDR2 FQGNSA. V was cut by 1 base and J by 8 bases, with 12 bases left in between.

The chain couples TRBV4-2 to TRBJ2-3; possibly TRBD2 for D (6 bases). The germline V gene has CDR1 LGHNA and CDR2 YNFKEQ. V was cut by 6 bases and J by 1 base, with 11 bases left in between. The CDR3 length is 14 residues. This CDR3 reads CASRSTGGTDTQYF. The CDR3 DNA follows: TGTGCCAGCAGGTCCACGGGGGGCACAGATACGCAGTATTTT.

The chain joins TRBV28 to TRBJ2-7; 9 nucleotides align to TRBD1. Unmatched junction bases numbered 10, after V lost 7 bases and J lost 6 bases. The CDR3 length is 14 residues. The V gene's germline CDR1 is MDHEN and CDR2 SYDVKM. This CDR3 is CASTQGGQGSEQYF. The CDR3 coding sequence is TGTGCCAGCACCCAGGGGGGACAGGGTTCCGAGCAGTACTTC.

This chain links TRBV6-1 with TRBJ1-5; D perhaps matches TRBD1 (6 bases). V was trimmed by 0 bases and J by 1 base, leaving 16 bases between them. From germline, CDR1 is MNHNS and CDR2 SASEGT. This CDR3 comprises 18 residues. The CDR3 coding sequence is TGTGCCAGCAGTGAAGCGGGCAGGGGCAGGGAAAGCAATCAGCCCCAGCATTTT. Protein product: CASSEAGRGRESNQPQHF.

The rearrangement joins TRBV4-1 to TRBJ2-3; D is undetermined. The CDR3 is 15 residues long. Germline CDR1 MGHRA, CDR2 YSYEKL. Trimming removed 0 bases at V and 5 bases at J, with 12 bases between. The DNA of the CDR3 is TGCGCCAGCAGCCAAGACCCTGTCGCCGGAGATACGCAGTATTTT. Its protein is CASSQDPVAGDTQYF.

The rearrangement uses TRBV7-9 and TRBJ1-1; TRBD1 is a possible D gene (5 bases). This CDR3 spans 15 amino acids. Per the germline V gene, CDR1 is SEHNR and CDR2 is FQNEAQ (reference sequence). Trimming removed 7 bases from V and 4 bases from J, with 19 bases in between. The CDR3 loop reads CASTPMAGRVTEAFF. The CDR3 DNA follows: TGTGCCAGCACCCCCATGGCAGGGAGGGTCACTGAAGCTTTCTTT. Using reference TRBV7-9 and TRBJ1-1 for the parts outside the CDR3, the full variable domain is DTGVSQNPRHKITKRGQNVTFRCDPISEHNRLYWYRQTLGQGPEFLTYFQNEAQLEKSRLLSDRFSAERPKGSFSTLEIQRTEQGDSAMYLCASTPMAGRVTEAFFGQGTRLTVV.

The J gene is TRBJ1-2, the V gene TRBV6-5; D may be TRBD1 (5 bases). The CDR3 loop spans 13 amino acids. Germline V gives CDR1 MNHEY, CDR2 SVGAGI. Trimming took 5 bases from V and 4 from J, leaving 11 bases between them. CDR3 amino acids: CASSLRDGYGYTF. The CDR3 nucleotides are TGTGCCAGCAGTCTCCGGGACGGCTATGGCTACACCTTC.